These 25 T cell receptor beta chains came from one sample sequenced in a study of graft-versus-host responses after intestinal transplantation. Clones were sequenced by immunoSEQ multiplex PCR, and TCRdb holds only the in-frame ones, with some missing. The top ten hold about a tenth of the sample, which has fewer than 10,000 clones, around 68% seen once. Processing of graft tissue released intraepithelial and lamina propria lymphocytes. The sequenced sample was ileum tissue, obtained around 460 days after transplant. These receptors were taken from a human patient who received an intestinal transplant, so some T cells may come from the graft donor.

The CDR3 spells CASSPLGQVVDTDTQYF. The CDR3 DNA reads as TGTGCCAGCAGTCCACTGGGCCAGGTTGTAGACACAGATACGCAGTATTTT. V usage is TRBV27 and J usage is TRBJ2-3; no clear D. This CDR3 is built from 17 residues. V lost 5 bases and J lost 2, with 20 bases in between. From germline, CDR1 is MNHEY and CDR2 SMNVEV (reference sequence).

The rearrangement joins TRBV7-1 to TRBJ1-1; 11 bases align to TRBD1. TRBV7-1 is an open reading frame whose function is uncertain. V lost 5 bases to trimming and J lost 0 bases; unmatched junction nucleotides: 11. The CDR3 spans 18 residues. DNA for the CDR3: TGTGCCAGCAGCAATCCGGGACAGGGGGAGCCCATGAACACTGAAGCTTTCTTT. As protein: CASSNPGQGEPMNTEAFF.

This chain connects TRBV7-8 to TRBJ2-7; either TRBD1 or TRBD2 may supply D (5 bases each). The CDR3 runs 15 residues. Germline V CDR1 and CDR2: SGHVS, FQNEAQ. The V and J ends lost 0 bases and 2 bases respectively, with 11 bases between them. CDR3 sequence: CASSLAGERAYEQYV. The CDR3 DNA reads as TGTGCCAGCAGCTTAGCGGGGGAACGCGCCTACGAGCAGTACGTC.

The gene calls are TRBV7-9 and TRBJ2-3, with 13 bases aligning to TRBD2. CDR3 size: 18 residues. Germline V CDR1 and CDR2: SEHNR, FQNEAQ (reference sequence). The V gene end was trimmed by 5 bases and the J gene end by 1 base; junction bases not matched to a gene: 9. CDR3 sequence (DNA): TGTGCCAGCAGCCCCCGGCCCGGGACTAGCGGGGGCACAGATACGCAGTATTTT. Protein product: CASSPRPGTSGGTDTQYF.

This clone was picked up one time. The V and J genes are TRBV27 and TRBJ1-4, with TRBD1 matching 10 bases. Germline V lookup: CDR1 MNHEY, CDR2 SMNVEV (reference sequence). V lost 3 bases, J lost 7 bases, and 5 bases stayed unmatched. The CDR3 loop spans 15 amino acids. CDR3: CASSFSTGGSEKLFF. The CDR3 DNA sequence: TGTGCCAGCAGTTTTTCGACAGGGGGCAGTGAAAAACTGTTTTTT. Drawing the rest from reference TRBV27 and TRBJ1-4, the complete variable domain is EAQVTQNPRYLITVTGKKLTVTCSQNMNHEYMSWYRQDPGLGLRQIYYSMNVEVTDKGDVPEGYKVSRKEKRNFPLILESPSPNQTSLYFCASSFSTGGSEKLFFGSGTQLSVL.

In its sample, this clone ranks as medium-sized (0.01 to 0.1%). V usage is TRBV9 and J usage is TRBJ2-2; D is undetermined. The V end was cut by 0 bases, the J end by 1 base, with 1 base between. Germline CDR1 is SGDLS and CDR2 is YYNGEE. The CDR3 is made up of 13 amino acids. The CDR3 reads CASSVGNTGELFF. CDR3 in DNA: TGTGCCAGCAGCGTAGGGAACACCGGGGAGCTGTTTTTT.

The CDR3 nucleotides read TGTGCCAGCAGTTACGGGGGGCTCACAGCAGATACGCAGTATTTT. Its protein product is CASSYGGLTADTQYF. The chain combines TRBV6-5 with TRBJ2-3; D is perhaps TRBD1 or TRBD2 (6 bases each). This CDR3 spans 15 amino acids. Trimming took 2 bases from V and 4 from J, leaving 13 bases between them. Germline V gives CDR1 MNHEY, CDR2 SVGAGI.

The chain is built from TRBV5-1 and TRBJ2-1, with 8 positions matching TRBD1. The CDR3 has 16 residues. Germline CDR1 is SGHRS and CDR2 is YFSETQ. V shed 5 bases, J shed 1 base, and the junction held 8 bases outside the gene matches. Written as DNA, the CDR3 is TGCGCCAGCAGTCCCGGACAGGGTCAATCCTACAATGAGCAGTTCTTC. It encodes CASSPGQGQSYNEQFF.

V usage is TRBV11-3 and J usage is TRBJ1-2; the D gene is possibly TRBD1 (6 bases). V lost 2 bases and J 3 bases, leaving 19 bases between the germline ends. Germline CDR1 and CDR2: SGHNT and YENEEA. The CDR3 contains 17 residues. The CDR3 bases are TGTGCCAGCAGCTTAATCTTGGGGCCAGGGGTCGACTATGGCTACACCTTC. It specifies CASSLILGPGVDYGYTF.

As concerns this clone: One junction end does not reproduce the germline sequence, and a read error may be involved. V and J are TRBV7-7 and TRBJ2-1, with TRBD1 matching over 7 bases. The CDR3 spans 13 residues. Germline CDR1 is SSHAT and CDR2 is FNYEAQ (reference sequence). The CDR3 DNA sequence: TGTGCTAGCAGCTTAGACAGGGACCATGAGCAGTTCTTC. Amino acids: CASSLDRDHEQFF.

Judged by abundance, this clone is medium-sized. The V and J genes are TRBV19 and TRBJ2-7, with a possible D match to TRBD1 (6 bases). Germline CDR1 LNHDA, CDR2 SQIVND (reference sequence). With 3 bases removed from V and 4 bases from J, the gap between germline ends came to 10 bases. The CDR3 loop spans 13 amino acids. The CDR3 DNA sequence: TGTGCCAGTAGTATCTCCAGGGGATACGAGCAGTACTTC. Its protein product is CASSISRGYEQYF.

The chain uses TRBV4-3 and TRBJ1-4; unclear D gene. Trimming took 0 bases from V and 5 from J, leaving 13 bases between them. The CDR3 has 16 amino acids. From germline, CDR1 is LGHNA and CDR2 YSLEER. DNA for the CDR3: TGCGCCAGCAGCCAAGAGGCTTCGTCACAGAATGAAAAACTGTTTTTT. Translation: CASSQEASSQNEKLFF.

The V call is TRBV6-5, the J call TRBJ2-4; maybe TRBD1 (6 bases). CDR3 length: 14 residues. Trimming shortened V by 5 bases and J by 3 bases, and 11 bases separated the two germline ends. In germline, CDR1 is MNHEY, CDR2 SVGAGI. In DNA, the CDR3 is TGTGCCAGCAGTGAGGACAGTTACAAAAACATTCAGTACTTC. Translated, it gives CASSEDSYKNIQYF.

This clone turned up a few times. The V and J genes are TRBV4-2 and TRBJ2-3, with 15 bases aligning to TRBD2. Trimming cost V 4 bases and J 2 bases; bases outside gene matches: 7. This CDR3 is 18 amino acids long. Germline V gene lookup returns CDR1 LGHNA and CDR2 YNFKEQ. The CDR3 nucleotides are TGTGCCAGCAGCCCCGGACTAGCGGGGGGGCTTTACACAGATACGCAGTATTTT. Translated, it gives CASSPGLAGGLYTDTQYF.

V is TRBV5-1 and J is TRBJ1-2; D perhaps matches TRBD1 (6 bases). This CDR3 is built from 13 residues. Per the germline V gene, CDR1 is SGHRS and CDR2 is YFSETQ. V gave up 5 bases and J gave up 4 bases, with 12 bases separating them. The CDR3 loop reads CASRPGQPYGYTF. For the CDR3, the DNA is TGCGCCAGCAGACCTGGACAGCCCTATGGCTACACCTTC.

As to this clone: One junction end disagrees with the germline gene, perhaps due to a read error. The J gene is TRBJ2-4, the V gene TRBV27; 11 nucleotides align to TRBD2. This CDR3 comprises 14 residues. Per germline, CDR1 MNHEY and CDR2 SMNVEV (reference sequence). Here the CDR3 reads CASSLLAGGPGVRF. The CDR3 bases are TGTGCCAGCAGTTTACTAGCGGGGGGCCCCGGGGTGCGCTTC.

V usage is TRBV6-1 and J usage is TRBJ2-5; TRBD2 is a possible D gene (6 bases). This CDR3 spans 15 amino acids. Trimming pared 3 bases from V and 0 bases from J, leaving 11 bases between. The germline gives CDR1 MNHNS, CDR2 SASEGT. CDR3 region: CASSEMLAYQETQYF. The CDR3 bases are TGTGCCAGCAGTGAGATGCTAGCGTACCAAGAGACCCAGTACTTC.

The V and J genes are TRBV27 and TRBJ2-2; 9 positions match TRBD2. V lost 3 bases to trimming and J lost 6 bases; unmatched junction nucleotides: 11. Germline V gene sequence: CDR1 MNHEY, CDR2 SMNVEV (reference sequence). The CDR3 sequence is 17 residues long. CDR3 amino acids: CASSFGRGGLASGELFF. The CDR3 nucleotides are TGTGCCAGCAGTTTCGGGCGGGGGGGCCTTGCCTCCGGGGAGCTGTTTTTT.

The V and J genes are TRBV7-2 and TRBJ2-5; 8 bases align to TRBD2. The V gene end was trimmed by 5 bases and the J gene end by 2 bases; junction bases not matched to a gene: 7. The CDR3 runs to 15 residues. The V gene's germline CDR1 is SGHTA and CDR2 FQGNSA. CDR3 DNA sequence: TGTGCCAGCAGCAACGGGGGGGGCCCACAAGAGACCCAGTACTTC. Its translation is CASSNGGGPQETQYF.

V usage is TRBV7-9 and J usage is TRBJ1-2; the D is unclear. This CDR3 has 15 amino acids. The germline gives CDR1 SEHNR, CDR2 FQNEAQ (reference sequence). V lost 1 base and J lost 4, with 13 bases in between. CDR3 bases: TGTGCCAGCAGCTTAGATGTGGGAATTCGCTATGGCTACACCTTC. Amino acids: CASSLDVGIRYGYTF.

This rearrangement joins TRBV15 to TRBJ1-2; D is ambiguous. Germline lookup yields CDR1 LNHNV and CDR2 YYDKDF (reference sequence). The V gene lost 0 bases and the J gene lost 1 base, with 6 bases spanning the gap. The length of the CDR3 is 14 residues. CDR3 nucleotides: TGTGCCACCAGCAGAGATGGCGGTAACTATGGCTACACCTTC. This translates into CATSRDGGNYGYTF. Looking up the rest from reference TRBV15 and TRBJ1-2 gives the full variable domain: DAMVIQNPRYQVTQFGKPVTLSCSQTLNHNVMYWYQQKSSQAPKLLFHYYDKDFNNEADTPDNFQSRRPNTSFCFLDIRSPGLGDTAMYLCATSRDGGNYGYTFGSGTRLTVV.

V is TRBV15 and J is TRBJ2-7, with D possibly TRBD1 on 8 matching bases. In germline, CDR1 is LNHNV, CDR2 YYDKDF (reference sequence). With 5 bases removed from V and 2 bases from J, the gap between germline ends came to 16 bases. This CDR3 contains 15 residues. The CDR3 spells CATSANRGGPYEQYF. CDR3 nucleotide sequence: TGTGCCACCAGCGCAAACAGGGGGGGTCCCTACGAGCAGTACTTC.

Here the CDR3 reads CASTKSTSETQYF. CDR3 in DNA: TGTGCCAGCACTAAATCTACCTCAGAGACCCAGTACTTC. The chain combines TRBV6-5 with TRBJ2-5; unclear D gene. The CDR3 extends over 13 amino acids. V lost 7 bases and J lost 4, with 13 bases in between. Looked up from germline, CDR1 is MNHEY and CDR2 is SVGAGI.

CDR3 DNA sequence: TGTGCCAGCAGCGTAGGTCTAGGGAGCGGCGGGGAGACCCAGTACTTC. This codes for CASSVGLGSGGETQYF. The chain uses TRBV9 and TRBJ2-5; maybe TRBD2 (5 bases). Germline loops: CDR1 SGDLS, CDR2 YYNGEE. This CDR3 is 16 amino acids long. V lost 0 bases and J 5 bases, leaving 17 bases between the germline ends.

The CDR3 region is CASSQGDRGRGNEKLFF. The CDR3 DNA reads as TGTGCCAGCAGCCAGGGCGACAGGGGACGGGGTAATGAAAAACTGTTTTTT. The chain combines TRBV4-2 with TRBJ1-4; 8 bases line up with TRBD1. V was pared by 3 bases and J by 4 bases, with 10 bases of the junction left unmatched. Germline V lookup: CDR1 LGHNA, CDR2 YNFKEQ. The CDR3 has 17 residues.